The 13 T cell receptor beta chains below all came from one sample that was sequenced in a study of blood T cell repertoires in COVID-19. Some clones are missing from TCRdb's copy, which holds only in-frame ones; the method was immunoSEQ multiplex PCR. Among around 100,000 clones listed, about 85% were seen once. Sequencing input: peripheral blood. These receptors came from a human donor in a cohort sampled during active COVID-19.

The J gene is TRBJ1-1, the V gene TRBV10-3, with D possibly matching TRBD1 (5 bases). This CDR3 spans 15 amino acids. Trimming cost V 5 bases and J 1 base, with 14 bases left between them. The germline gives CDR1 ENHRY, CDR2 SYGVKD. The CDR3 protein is CAISKDSTGNTEAFF. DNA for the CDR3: TGTGCCATCAGTAAAGACTCTACAGGGAACACTGAAGCTTTCTTT.

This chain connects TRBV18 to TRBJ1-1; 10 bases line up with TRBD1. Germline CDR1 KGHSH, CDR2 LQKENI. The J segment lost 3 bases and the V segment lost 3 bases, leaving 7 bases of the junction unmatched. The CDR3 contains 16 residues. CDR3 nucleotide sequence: TGTGCCAGCTCACCGGGACAGGGGTTATGGGACACTGAAGCTTTCTTT. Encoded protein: CASSPGQGLWDTEAFF.

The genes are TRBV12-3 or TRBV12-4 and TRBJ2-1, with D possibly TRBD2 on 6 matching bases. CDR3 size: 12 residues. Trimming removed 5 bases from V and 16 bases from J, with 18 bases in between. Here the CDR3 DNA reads TGTGCCAGCAGTCCTGAGACTAGTGCTTCCTTCTTC. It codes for CASSPETSASFF.

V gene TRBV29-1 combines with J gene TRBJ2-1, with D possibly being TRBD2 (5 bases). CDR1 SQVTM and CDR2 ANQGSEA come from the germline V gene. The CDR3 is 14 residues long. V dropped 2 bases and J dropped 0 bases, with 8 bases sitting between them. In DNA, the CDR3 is TGCAGCGTTGAACAAGCGGTCTCCTACAATGAGCAGTTCTTC. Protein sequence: CSVEQAVSYNEQFF.

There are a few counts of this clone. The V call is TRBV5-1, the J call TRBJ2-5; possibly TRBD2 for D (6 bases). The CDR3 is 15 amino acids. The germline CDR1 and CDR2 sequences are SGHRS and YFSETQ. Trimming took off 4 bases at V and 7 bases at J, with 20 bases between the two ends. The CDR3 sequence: CASSDYQDFGGTQYF. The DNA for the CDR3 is TGCGCCAGCAGCGACTATCAGGACTTCGGGGGGACCCAGTACTTC.

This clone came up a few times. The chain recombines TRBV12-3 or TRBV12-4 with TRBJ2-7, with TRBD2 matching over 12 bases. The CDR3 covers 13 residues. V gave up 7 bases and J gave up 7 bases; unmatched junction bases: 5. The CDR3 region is CASTASGGAEQYF. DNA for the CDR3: TGTGCCAGCACGGCTAGCGGGGGGGCTGAGCAGTACTTC.

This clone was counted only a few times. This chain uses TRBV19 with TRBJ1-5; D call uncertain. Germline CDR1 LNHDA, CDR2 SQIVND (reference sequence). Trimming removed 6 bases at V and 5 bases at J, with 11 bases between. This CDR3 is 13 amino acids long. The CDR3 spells CASSKTIYQPQHF. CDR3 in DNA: TGTGCCAGTAGCAAAACTATCTATCAGCCCCAGCATTTT.

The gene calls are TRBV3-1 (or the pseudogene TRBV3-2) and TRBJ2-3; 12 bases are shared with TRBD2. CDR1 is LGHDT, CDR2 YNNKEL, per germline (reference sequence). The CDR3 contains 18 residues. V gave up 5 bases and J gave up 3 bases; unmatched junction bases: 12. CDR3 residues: CASSKVTSGGLMTDTQYF. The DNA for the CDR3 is TGTGCCAGCAGCAAAGTCACTAGCGGGGGGCTTATGACAGATACGCAGTATTTT.

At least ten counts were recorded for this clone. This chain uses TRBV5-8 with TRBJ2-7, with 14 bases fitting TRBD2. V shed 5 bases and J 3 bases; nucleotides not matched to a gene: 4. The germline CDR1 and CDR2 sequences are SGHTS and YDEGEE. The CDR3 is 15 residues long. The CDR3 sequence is CASRTGTSGGYEQYF. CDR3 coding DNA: TGTGCCAGCAGAACGGGGACTAGCGGGGGCTACGAGCAGTACTTC.

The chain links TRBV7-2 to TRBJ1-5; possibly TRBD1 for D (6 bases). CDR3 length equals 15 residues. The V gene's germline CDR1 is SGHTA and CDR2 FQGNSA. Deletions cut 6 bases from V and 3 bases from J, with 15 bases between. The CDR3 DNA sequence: TGTGCCAGCAGTCCTCAGGGGACTACCAATCAGCCCCAGCATTTT. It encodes CASSPQGTTNQPQHF.

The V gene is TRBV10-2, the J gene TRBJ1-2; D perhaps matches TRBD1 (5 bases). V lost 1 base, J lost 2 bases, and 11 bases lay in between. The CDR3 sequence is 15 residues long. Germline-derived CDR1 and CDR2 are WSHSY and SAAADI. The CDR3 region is CASSEWQPGNYGYTF. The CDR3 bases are TGCGCCAGCAGTGAGTGGCAGCCAGGGAACTATGGCTACACCTTC.

Here the CDR3 reads CAIYEGANEQYF. In nucleotides, the CDR3 is TGTGCCATATATGAGGGAGCCAACGAGCAGTACTTC. The chain is built from TRBV5-3 and TRBJ2-7; maybe TRBD2 (5 bases). TRBV5-3 is assigned to the ORF class and has an uncertain function. The CDR3 extends over 12 amino acids. Trimming stripped 9 bases from V and 5 bases from J, with 15 bases between.

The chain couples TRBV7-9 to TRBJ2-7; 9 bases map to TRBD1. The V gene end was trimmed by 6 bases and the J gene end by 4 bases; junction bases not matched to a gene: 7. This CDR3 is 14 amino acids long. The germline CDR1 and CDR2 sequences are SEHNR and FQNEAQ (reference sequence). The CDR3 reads CASSGGQGDYEQYF. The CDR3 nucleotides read TGTGCCAGCAGTGGGGGACAGGGCGATTACGAGCAGTACTTC.